This T cell receptor (beta chain) was recovered during a study of human T cells and chemical hapten exposure. One entry per CDR3 protein, called by TCRdb with MiXCR from the RACE reads. The sample has around 380,000 distinct CDR3 sequences, about 4.8% seen once. This clonotype was counted at least ten times. This CDR3 has 16 amino acids. V lost 4 bases and J lost 1, with 12 bases in between. From germline, CDR1 is KGHDR and CDR2 SFDVKD. Time point described: patch test 1, 2 weeks after DPC sensitization. Sample treatment: therapeutic diphenylcyclopropenone sensitization with weekly scalp DPC. The material sequenced was whole blood, taken in connection with sensitization to the hapten diphenylcyclopropenone (DPC). This chain links TRBV24-1 with TRBJ2-2, with D maybe TRBD1 (6 bases). The origin of this receptor is a woman aged 45-65 years with alopecia areata. Some clones in this sample may be carry-over from other donors' samples. CDR3 in amino acids: CATSDTGILNTGELFF. Here the CDR3 DNA reads TGTGCCACCAGTGACACAGGGATACTGAACACCGGGGAGCTGTTTTTT.